This TCR beta chain originates from a study of blood T cell repertoires in COVID-19. Original processing notes: Estimated nucleated cell counts came from reference gene primer amplification. Assay used: immunoSEQ multiplex PCR; TCRdb lists only in-frame clones, some missing. D and trimming were read from the DNA, whereas the V and J calls and clone size are those reported in that table. The sample yields about 87,000 clones, around 86% seen once. V shed 5 bases and J 0 bases; nucleotides not matched to a gene: 4. The length of the CDR3 is 15 residues. The germline CDR1 and CDR2 sequences are LNHDA and SQIVND (reference sequence).

The origin of this receptor is a woman of 80 years or more with acute or convalescent COVID-19. The rearrangement joins TRBV19 to TRBJ1-2; 9 nucleotides match TRBD1. The sequenced sample consisted of peripheral blood. Here the CDR3 reads CASSPQGAANYGYTF. CDR3 nucleotide sequence: TGTGCCAGTAGTCCACAGGGGGCAGCTAACTATGGCTACACCTTC.